This TCR beta chain was identified during a study of CD8 T cells in Susac syndrome (dated by TCRdb to about 2019). Regarding the study in general: The study used repertoire sequencing to test whether antigen drove CD8+ T cell activation and differentiation in Susac syndrome. CD8+ T cell repertoire clonality was compared between 12 healthy donors, approximately 14 Susac syndrome patients and 15 multiple sclerosis patients. Paper-wide results and their limitations: The number of individuals in the TCR sequencing and HLA analysis was recognized as being relatively small.

With regard to this clonotype: The clone's antigen remains unknown. Base-call qualities are not available, and no considerably larger clone is one nucleotide away.

RNA was extracted using the RNeasy kit, and about 0.45 to 1 microgram was reverse transcribed with random hexamers. The immunoSEQ multiplex PCR assay, which covers 54 Vbeta and 13 Jbeta segments, was used to amplify TCR beta CDR3 regions. To correct PCR amplification bias, a synthetic template baseline was used for both primer optimization and computational correction. The study's processing was this. Reads were annotated to V, D and J genes per IMGT and analyzed with immunoSEQ Analyzer, keeping only productive sequences. Clonality was calculated as one minus the Shannon entropy normalized by log2 of the number of productive unique sequences. Public and private clones were assessed among the 100 most prevalent clones of each patient and control. Clones were defined as Susac-specific when absent from the healthy and MS cohorts, from fewer than 1,300 published viral clones and from other ImmuneACCESS disease sequences. TCRdb reworked the public reads: Q25 trimming with fastp, MiXCR clone assembly, productive beta chains retained. When rows share a CDR3 protein, they turn into one entry using the most common DNA and genes. These V and J calls rely on TCRdb rather than the paper's analysis. The sample data list some 140,000 distinct CDR3 sequences, and around 91% of these were observed just once. The ten largest clones capture over 0.2% of the sample.

High-throughput TCR beta sequencing profiled peripheral blood CD8+ and CD4+ T cells from healthy donors, Susac syndrome patients and multiple sclerosis patients. The multiple sclerosis controls were treatment-naive patients whose relapsing-remitting disease, either stable or active, fulfilled the revised McDonald criteria. Bulk CD8+ and CD4+ T cells were purified by magnetic negative isolation, whereas CD8+ TEMRA cells were enriched by FACS. Blood was drawn into EDTA tubes, processed within 24 hours, and PBMCs were isolated by density gradient centrifugation. PBMCs intended for TCR sequencing were cryopreserved in liquid nitrogen and thawed later in a water bath at 37 degrees C. A purity of at least 90% was achieved for sorted or isolated CD4+, CD8+ and CD8+ TEMRA cells. Taken from the germline V gene (reference sequence), the CDR1 and CDR2 loops are MNHEY and SMNVEV. The junction carries 22 bases between V and J, which are trimmed by 6 bases and 11 bases respectively. The CDR3 holds 15 amino acids from the cysteine to the phenylalanine. CDR3 DNA only is kept here, 45 bases in frame from base 1.

The chain is made from TRBV27 and TRBJ1-4; TRBD1 could be the D gene, as 6 bases match. The material sequenced was CD8+ T cells from PBMCs. This clonotype originated in a human donor with multiple sclerosis. The DNA is TGTGCCAGCAGGGCATCCGGGGGCGCGTTGACGAAACTGTTTTTT. It is translated as CASRASGGALTKLFF.